One and the same sample provided the 28 T cell receptor beta chains below, sequenced in a study of Ad26.COV2.S vaccination and SARS-CoV-2 variants. Generated by immunoSEQ multiplex PCR, the TCRdb table keeps only in-frame clones and is missing some. The sample holds about 400,000 clones, around 82% seen once. Treatment specified: roughly 18 received Ad26.COV2.S at low or high dose, single or two shots; about five received placebo; per-sample allocation not given. Sampling was performed 63 days after the first vaccine or placebo injection. Sequences were derived from peripheral blood, sampled in a trial of Ad26.COV2.S vaccine versus placebo. The receptors were gathered from a person between 18 and 59 years old who received the Ad26.COV2.S COVID-19 vaccine or a placebo.

This sequence joins TRBV7-9 and TRBJ2-2, with D possibly being TRBD2 (6 bases). The CDR3 extends over 14 amino acids. Germline V gene lookup returns CDR1 SEHNR and CDR2 FQNEAQ (reference sequence). V shed 8 bases and J shed 4 bases, with 14 bases lying between them. The CDR3 here is CASAWVGGTGELFF. The CDR3 bases are TGTGCCAGCGCTTGGGTCGGGGGCACCGGGGAGCTGTTTTTT.

The chain combines TRBV7-6 with TRBJ2-3; TRBD2 agrees at 10 bases. This CDR3 is built from 15 residues. The ends lost 11 bases at V and 2 bases at J; junction bases unmatched: 10. Per germline, CDR1 SGHVS and CDR2 FNYEAQ. The CDR3 coding sequence is TGTGCCGCCCGGAAGGGGACTAGCGACACAGATACGCAGTATTTT. Its translation: CAARKGTSDTDTQYF.

Regarding this clone: Other DNA sequences from this sample encode an identical CDR3 as well. The chain combines TRBV18 with TRBJ2-5; either TRBD1 or TRBD2 may supply D (6 bases each). Trimming pared 4 bases from V and 4 bases from J, leaving 10 bases between. This CDR3 region has 13 residues. Germline V CDR1 and CDR2: KGHSH, LQKENI. This CDR3 reads CASSLQGGETQYF. The CDR3 coding sequence is TGTGCCAGCTCACTACAGGGAGGAGAGACCCAGTACTTC.

The genes are TRBV5-6 and TRBJ1-2, with TRBD1 matching over 7 bases. Trimming at V came to 4 bases and at J to 8 bases, leaving 8 bases not matched to a gene. The CDR3 totals 13 residues. Germline assignment: CDR1 SGHDT and CDR2 YYEEEE. CDR3: CASSVTGEAGYTF. CDR3 DNA sequence: TGTGCCAGCAGCGTCACAGGGGAAGCCGGCTACACCTTC.

This clone has just one count. This chain links TRBV30 with TRBJ2-3; TRBD1 is a possible D gene (6 bases). Between the trimmed V and J ends, which lost 1 base and 6 bases, there was a span of 14 bases. Germline V CDR1 and CDR2: GTSNPN, SVGIG (reference sequence). The CDR3 totals 14 residues. The CDR3, as DNA: TGTGCCTGGAGTGGAAACAGGGTGCGGGATACGCAGTATTTT. Its protein product is CAWSGNRVRDTQYF.

V usage is TRBV6-5 and J usage is TRBJ2-5; either TRBD1 or TRBD2 may fit D (5 bases each). V was cut by 5 bases and J by 1 base, with 14 bases left in between. Germline V lookup: CDR1 MNHEY, CDR2 SVGAGI. The CDR3 totals 15 residues. CDR3 loop: CASSLYPGTQETQYF. DNA for the CDR3: TGTGCCAGCAGTCTTTACCCGGGGACCCAAGAGACCCAGTACTTC.

A word on this clone: The conserved phenylalanine or tryptophan normally closing the CDR3 is absent here, so this likely arose from a read error. The limits of the CDR3 on the DNA are not certain, so only TCRdb's listed CDR3 is given. The chain carries TRBV27 and TRBJ1-1. The CDR3 is 8 amino acids in total, end residues counted. Germline lookup yields CDR1 MNHEY and CDR2 SMNVEV (reference sequence). This chain's CDR3 is CARSGQPA.

V gene TRBV6-1 combines with J gene TRBJ1-2; TRBD1 matches at 7 bases. This CDR3 contains 15 residues. Germline CDR1 and CDR2: MNHNS and SASEGT. V lost 2 bases, J lost 4 bases, and 7 bases stayed unmatched. CDR3 sequence reads: CASSESPGQAYGYTF. CDR3 nucleotide sequence: TGTGCCAGCAGTGAATCTCCAGGACAGGCCTATGGCTACACCTTC.

The genes are TRBV9 and TRBJ1-5; D not resolved. Trimming removed 1 base at V and 2 bases at J, with 4 bases between. The V gene's germline CDR1 is SGDLS and CDR2 YYNGEE. This CDR3 region has 13 residues. The CDR3: CASSVYGNQPQHF. DNA of the CDR3: TGTGCCAGCAGCGTATACGGCAATCAGCCCCAGCATTTT.

J is TRBJ2-2 and V is TRBV7-2; D tentatively fits TRBD1 or TRBD2 (5 bases each). CDR1 is SGHTA and CDR2 is FQGNSA in the germline V gene. The CDR3 sequence is 15 residues long. Trimming removed 5 bases at V and 2 bases at J, with 12 bases between. CDR3 protein: CASSPGTHNTGELFF. The CDR3 nucleotides are TGTGCCAGCAGCCCCGGGACCCACAACACCGGGGAGCTGTTTTTT.

This clone has just one count. This chain joins TRBV10-3 and TRBJ2-3, with 12 bases identical to TRBD2. There are 15 residues in the CDR3. Germline V gene data show CDR1 as ENHRY and CDR2 as SYGVKD. Losses at the gene ends were 7 bases for V and 1 base for J; bases not matched to a gene: 3. The CDR3 here is CAIKASGGGTDTQYF. Here the CDR3 DNA reads TGTGCCATCAAGGCTAGCGGGGGGGGCACAGATACGCAGTATTTT.

The J gene is TRBJ2-5, the V gene TRBV3-1 (or the pseudogene TRBV3-2), with unresolved D. V lost 0 bases and J 0 bases, leaving 14 bases between the germline ends. This CDR3 contains 17 residues. CDR1 and CDR2 (germline): LGHDT, YNNKEL (reference sequence). CDR3 DNA sequence: TGTGCCAGCAGCCAAGAGTTGGACGTAGATTACCAAGAGACCCAGTACTTC. Protein product: CASSQELDVDYQETQYF.

The chain links TRBV24-1 to TRBJ2-1; D perhaps matches TRBD2 (7 bases). The CDR3 is made up of 16 amino acids. V was cut by 7 bases and J by 2 bases, with 17 bases left in between. Per the germline V gene, CDR1 is KGHDR and CDR2 is SFDVKD. CDR3 sequence (DNA): TGTGCCACCAGGGGGGCCGTGGGGGGGGCCTACAATGAGCAGTTCTTC. This translates into CATRGAVGGAYNEQFF.

V usage is TRBV4-3 and J usage is TRBJ1-2; a possible D gene is TRBD1 (6 bases). The CDR3 is 14 amino acids. Trimming removed 4 bases at V and 5 bases at J, with 14 bases between. CDR1 and CDR2 from the germline V gene are LGHNA and YSLEER. The CDR3 here is CASSPLTGAYGYTF. DNA for the CDR3: TGCGCCAGCAGCCCCCTAACGGGGGCTTATGGCTACACCTTC.

The gene calls are TRBV4-1 and TRBJ2-5; perhaps TRBD1 as D (6 bases). The CDR3 extends over 16 amino acids. Germline assignment: CDR1 MGHRA and CDR2 YSYEKL. The ends were cut back, 4 bases at V and 1 base at J, with 16 bases in the middle. CDR3: CASSRSGQFIQETQYF. In DNA, the CDR3 is TGCGCCAGCAGCCGCTCAGGACAGTTCATCCAAGAGACCCAGTACTTC.

The chain couples TRBV4-1 to TRBJ2-1; no reliable D call. V shed 1 base and J shed 2 bases, with 12 bases lying between them. The CDR3 is 16 residues long. Germline assignment: CDR1 MGHRA and CDR2 YSYEKL. Here the CDR3 DNA reads TGCGCCAGCAGCCAAGGCCCAGGTTATACCTACAATGAGCAGTTCTTC. Translation gives CASSQGPGYTYNEQFF.

V is TRBV19 and J is TRBJ2-4; no reliable D call. Germline V gene data show CDR1 as LNHDA and CDR2 as SQIVND (reference sequence). CDR3 length equals 14 residues. Trimming took 3 bases from V and 6 from J, leaving 12 bases between them. In nucleotides, the CDR3 is TGTGCCAGTAGTATCGGCAGACCATTAAACATTCAGTACTTC. It codes for CASSIGRPLNIQYF.

This clone appeared once. The chain carries TRBV30 and TRBJ2-7; D gene uncertain. Looked up from germline, CDR1 is GTSNPN and CDR2 is SVGIG (reference sequence). This CDR3 region has 13 residues. V was clipped by 3 bases and J by 6 bases, with 15 bases between them. The CDR3 spells CAWRQRPSLEQYF. CDR3 sequence (DNA): TGTGCCTGGAGGCAACGGCCCTCCCTCGAGCAGTACTTC.

V gene TRBV6-1 combines with J gene TRBJ1-5, with D hard to call. V was pared by 0 bases and J by 5 bases, with 11 bases between. This CDR3 has 15 residues. Per the germline V gene, CDR1 is MNHNS and CDR2 is SASEGT. For the CDR3, the DNA is TGTGCCAGCAGTGAAGCCGCCGGACGGGATCAGCCCCAGCATTTT. It is translated as CASSEAAGRDQPQHF.

The rearrangement uses TRBV11-2 and TRBJ1-1, with D unresolved. CDR1 SGHAT and CDR2 FQNNGV come from the germline V gene. This CDR3 is 15 amino acids long. The germline V and J ends were trimmed by 1 base and 1 base, with 10 bases remaining between them. In nucleotides, the CDR3 is TGTGCCAGCAGCTTAGTGCTGGGCAAGAACACTGAAGCTTTCTTT. As protein: CASSLVLGKNTEAFF.

This CDR3 reads CASKKNNSPLHF. CDR3 bases: TGTGCCAGCAAAAAGAATAATTCACCCCTCCACTTT. The rearrangement links TRBV27 to TRBJ1-6; D remains unclear. The CDR3 contains 12 residues. Deletions cut 7 bases from V and 5 bases from J, with 6 bases between. Germline lookup yields CDR1 MNHEY and CDR2 SMNVEV (reference sequence).

The CDR3 spells CASSQGSDTGELFF. For the CDR3, the DNA is TGCGCCAGCAGCCAAGGCTCGGACACCGGGGAGCTGTTTTTT. V gene TRBV4-1 combines with J gene TRBJ2-2; D is unclear. This CDR3 is built from 14 residues. Germline V CDR1 and CDR2: MGHRA, YSYEKL. The ends were cut back, 1 base at V and 3 bases at J, with 6 bases in the middle.

V and J are TRBV3-1 (or the pseudogene TRBV3-2) and TRBJ1-2; D call uncertain. There are 14 residues in the CDR3. Trimming shortened V by 4 bases and J by 6 bases, and 15 bases separated the two germline ends. The germline V gene encodes CDR1 LGHDT and CDR2 YNNKEL (reference sequence). The CDR3 coding sequence is TGTGCCAGCAGCCGCCCATCGGTAAGGAATGGCTACACCTTC. As protein: CASSRPSVRNGYTF.

The V and J genes are TRBV7-3 and TRBJ2-1; 9 bases align to TRBD2. The CDR3 consists of 14 residues. Germline-derived CDR1 and CDR2 are SGHTA and FQGTGA. The junction had 5 bases not matched to a gene; V was cut back by 1 base and J by 10 bases. Here the CDR3 reads CASSLISGRGEQFF. The CDR3 coding sequence is TGTGCCAGCAGCTTAATTAGCGGGAGAGGGGAGCAGTTCTTC.

The V gene is TRBV10-1, the J gene TRBJ2-2; no definite D call. This CDR3 spans 15 amino acids. In germline, CDR1 is WNHNN, CDR2 SYGVQD (reference sequence). V was shortened by 2 bases and J by 0 bases, with 7 bases between the two germline ends. CDR3 DNA sequence: TGCGCCAGCAGTGAGGAGTACTCGAACACCGGGGAGCTGTTTTTT. It translates to CASSEEYSNTGELFF.

The chain links TRBV6-5 to TRBJ2-1, with 9 positions matching TRBD1. The J segment lost 9 bases and the V segment lost 2 bases, leaving 5 bases of the junction unmatched. Germline assignment: CDR1 MNHEY and CDR2 SVGAGI. This CDR3 is built from 14 residues. DNA of the CDR3: TGTGCCAGCAGTTACCGGGACAGGGTTTTTGAGCAGTTCTTC. Protein: CASSYRDRVFEQFF.

The chain recombines TRBV7-3 with TRBJ2-2, with a tentative D call TRBD2 (6 bases). The germline gives CDR1 SGHTA, CDR2 FQGTGA. V shed 0 bases and J shed 3 bases, with 8 bases lying between them. The CDR3 spans 15 residues. In DNA form, the CDR3 reads TGTGCCAGCAGCTTAACCGGGGACTACACCGGGGAGCTGTTTTTT. Translation: CASSLTGDYTGELFF.

This clone was found a few times. J is TRBJ1-5 and V is TRBV10-3, with TRBD1 as a possible D gene (5 bases). CDR1 ENHRY and CDR2 SYGVKD come from the germline V gene. With 3 bases removed from V and 0 bases from J, the gap between germline ends came to 6 bases. The CDR3 spans 14 residues. The chain's CDR3 is CAISEQASNQPQHF. CDR3 bases: TGTGCCATCAGTGAACAGGCTAGCAATCAGCCCCAGCATTTT.